The 26 T cell receptor beta chains below come from one sample, sequenced in a study of control samples from healthy donors and cancer patients. TCRdb's table, derived via immunoSEQ multiplex PCR, lists solely in-frame clones and lacks some. The sample lists approximately 190,000 clones; about 90% were seen once. The sequenced material came from blood. The receptors come from a young man in good health.

This rearrangement joins TRBV19 to TRBJ2-1; 11 bases map to TRBD2. V was clipped by 5 bases and J by 2 bases; unmatched bases: 2. Germline V CDR1 and CDR2: LNHDA, SQIVND (reference sequence). This CDR3 has 15 amino acids. The CDR3 region has the DNA TGTGCCAGTAGTTATAGCGGGGGGGCCTACAATGAGCAGTTCTTC. It encodes CASSYSGGAYNEQFF.

The chain links TRBV6-2 or TRBV6-3 to TRBJ1-6; 7 bases are shared with TRBD1. Germline-derived CDR1 and CDR2 are MNHEY and SVGEGT. Trimming took 4 bases from V and 6 from J; bases not matched to a gene: 6. This CDR3 is 15 amino acids long. The CDR3 here is CASSSQGGRNSPLHF. The CDR3 DNA reads as TGTGCCAGCAGTTCCCAGGGGGGTCGTAATTCACCCCTCCACTTT.

V is TRBV6-6 and J is TRBJ1-5, with D possibly matching TRBD1 (6 bases). Trimming took off 5 bases at V and 6 bases at J, with 29 bases between the two ends. The CDR3 spans 19 residues. Looked up from germline, CDR1 is MNHNY and CDR2 is SVGAGI (reference sequence). CDR3 bases: TGTGCCAGCAGTCCTACCCAGGGGAGGGGGGGTTTCCTTGGTCAGCCCCAGCATTTT. Protein product: CASSPTQGRGGFLGQPQHF.

This clone appeared once. This rearrangement joins TRBV11-2 to TRBJ2-3; the D gene is possibly TRBD2 (6 bases). The CDR3 runs 15 residues. Per germline, CDR1 SGHAT and CDR2 FQNNGV. V lost 5 bases and J lost 2, with 14 bases in between. The CDR3 sequence: CASSIHWGDTDTQYF. The CDR3 DNA is TGTGCCAGCAGCATTCACTGGGGGGACACAGATACGCAGTATTTT.

The chain carries TRBV7-2 and TRBJ1-1; the match to TRBD1 covers 9 bases. The V gene's germline CDR1 is SGHTA and CDR2 FQGNSA. The CDR3 consists of 16 residues. V lost 0 bases to trimming and J lost 3 bases; unmatched junction nucleotides: 5. The CDR3 DNA sequence: TGTGCCAGCAGCTTAGCCGGGACAGGGATGTACACTGAAGCTTTCTTT. It codes for CASSLAGTGMYTEAFF.

This clone was seen just once. The rearrangement joins TRBV12-5 to TRBJ2-3; 9 bases agree with TRBD2. The CDR3 length is 16 residues. Trimming at V came to 4 bases and at J to 6 bases, leaving 11 bases not matched to a gene. Germline values: CDR1 LGHNT, CDR2 FRNRAP. Written as DNA, the CDR3 is TGTGCTAGTGGTTCCCCAGCGGGGGGCCCCCCGGATACGCAGTATTTT. It codes for CASGSPAGGPPDTQYF. Full variable domain (outside the CDR3, taken from reference TRBV12-5 and TRBJ2-3): DARVTQTPRHKVTEMGQEVTMRCQPILGHNTVFWYRQTMMQGLELLAYFRNRAPLDDSGMPKDRFSAEMPDATLATLKIQPSEPRDSAVYFCASGSPAGGPPDTQYFGPGTRLTVL.

The chain joins TRBV2 to TRBJ2-4; tentatively, D is TRBD1 or TRBD2 (5 bases each). CDR1 is SNHLY, CDR2 FYNNEI, per germline. There are 14 residues in the CDR3. V lost 3 bases and J 8 bases, leaving 14 bases between the germline ends. The CDR3 here is CASSDPRGADIQYF. CDR3 nucleotides: TGTGCCAGCAGTGACCCGAGAGGGGCGGACATTCAGTACTTC.

The chain couples TRBV19 to TRBJ1-5; D remains unclear. Germline V CDR1 and CDR2: LNHDA, SQIVND (reference sequence). The CDR3 runs to 10 residues. V lost 11 bases and J 6 bases, leaving 8 bases between the germline ends. DNA of the CDR3: TGTGCCTGCGGGCGTCAGCCCCAGCATTTT. Translating gives CACGRQPQHF.

The chain links TRBV3-1 (or the pseudogene TRBV3-2) to TRBJ2-3; TRBD2 matches 7 bases. CDR1 and CDR2 (germline): LGHDT, YNNKEL (reference sequence). Trimming took 3 bases from V and 1 from J; bases not matched to a gene: 7. This CDR3 is built from 16 residues. CDR3 loop: CASSQRPGLRTDTQYF. For the CDR3, the DNA is TGTGCCAGCAGCCAGCGACCGGGACTACGCACAGATACGCAGTATTTT.

The chain employs TRBV9 and TRBJ1-1; 8 bases line up with TRBD1. The CDR3 is made up of 17 amino acids. Looked up from germline, CDR1 is SGDLS and CDR2 is YYNGEE. Unmatched junction bases numbered 12, after V lost 4 bases and J lost 1 base. CDR3 nucleotides: TGTGCCAGCAGCCCCGGCGGGGCAGGGGGCAAGAACACTGAAGCTTTCTTT. This codes for CASSPGGAGGKNTEAFF.

The gene calls are TRBV20-1 and TRBJ1-4; unclear D gene. This CDR3 region has 10 residues. Deletions cut 6 bases from V and 6 bases from J, with 5 bases between. Germline V gives CDR1 DFQATT, CDR2 SNEGSKA (reference sequence). CDR3 region: CSAVYEKLFF. The CDR3, as DNA: TGCAGTGCCGTATATGAAAAACTGTTTTTT.

This chain connects TRBV19 to TRBJ2-7, with D perhaps matching TRBD2 (6 bases). Germline V gene lookup returns CDR1 LNHDA and CDR2 SQIVND (reference sequence). Trimming shortened V by 7 bases and J by 7 bases, and 20 bases separated the two germline ends. CDR3 size: 14 residues. CDR3 region: CASTLGVGGGEQYF. Here the CDR3 DNA reads TGTGCCAGTACCCTAGGGGTCGGGGGAGGTGAGCAGTACTTC.

The rearrangement joins TRBV5-4 to TRBJ1-1; D not resolved. The CDR3 has 14 residues. From germline, CDR1 is SGHNT and CDR2 YYREEE (reference sequence). V gave up 4 bases and J gave up 8 bases, with 18 bases separating them. The CDR3, as DNA: TGTGCCAGCAGCCCGACCAATACTCGGTTAGAAGCTTTCTTT. This translates into CASSPTNTRLEAFF. The variable domain in full, with the rest retrieved from reference TRBV5-4 and TRBJ1-1, is ETGVTQSPTHLIKTRGQQVTLRCSSQSGHNTVSWYQQALGQGPQFIFQYYREEENGRGNFPPRFSGLQFPNYSSELNVNALELDDSALYLCASSPTNTRLEAFFGQGTRLTVV.

A few counts support this clone. The chain has TRBV5-1 and TRBJ1-2; TRBD1 agrees at 9 bases. The germline gives CDR1 SGHRS, CDR2 YFSETQ. Trimming removed 4 bases from V and 3 bases from J; junction bases left unmatched: 4. The CDR3 sequence is 14 residues long. In nucleotides, the CDR3 is TGCGCCAGCAGCATAGACAGGGGGGACTATGGCTACACCTTC. As protein: CASSIDRGDYGYTF.

The chain joins TRBV14 to TRBJ1-2; the D gene is possibly TRBD1 (6 bases). The V gene's germline CDR1 is SGHDN and CDR2 FVKESK. Trimming pared 4 bases from V and 2 bases from J, leaving 20 bases between. CDR3 length: 17 amino acids. The chain's CDR3 is CASSLYSRGGLNYGYTF. The CDR3 DNA reads as TGTGCCAGCAGCCTTTACTCTCGGGGGGGGCTCAACTATGGCTACACCTTC.

V and J are TRBV9 and TRBJ2-3, with a weak D call TRBD2 (5 bases). V was clipped by 3 bases and J by 0 bases, with 14 bases between them. The CDR3 covers 16 residues. Germline CDR1 reads SGDLS; CDR2 reads YYNGEE. This CDR3 reads CASSGGLGASTDTQYF. CDR3 DNA: TGTGCCAGCAGCGGAGGACTGGGCGCTAGCACAGATACGCAGTATTTT.

The rearrangement links TRBV2 to TRBJ1-2; tentatively, D is TRBD1 (5 bases). Per the germline V gene, CDR1 is SNHLY and CDR2 is FYNNEI. The CDR3 runs to 16 residues. The ends were cut back, 4 bases at V and 2 bases at J, with 17 bases in the middle. The CDR3 DNA sequence: TGTGCCAGCAGTGTCTGGACAAACAGTAAAAACTATGGCTACACCTTC. It translates to CASSVWTNSKNYGYTF.

J is TRBJ2-1 and V is TRBV3-1 (or the pseudogene TRBV3-2); D remains ambiguous. CDR3 length: 13 residues. The V gene's germline CDR1 is LGHDT and CDR2 YNNKEL (reference sequence). V lost 0 bases and J 9 bases, leaving 9 bases between the germline ends. The CDR3 DNA follows: TGTGCCAGCAGCCAAGATCTGGCGGCTGAGCAGTTCTTC. This codes for CASSQDLAAEQFF.

This chain links TRBV2 with TRBJ2-3; 7 positions agree with TRBD1. The V gene's germline CDR1 is SNHLY and CDR2 FYNNEI. V trimming: 6 bases; J trimming: 1 base; junction bases outside the gene matches: 4. This CDR3 is built from 14 residues. Here the CDR3 reads CASRSGTGTDTQYF. CDR3 bases: TGTGCCAGCAGGTCCGGGACAGGCACAGATACGCAGTATTTT.

The rearrangement uses TRBV19 and TRBJ2-3; 8 bases are a match to TRBD2. The CDR3 is 14 amino acids. Germline lookup yields CDR1 LNHDA and CDR2 SQIVND (reference sequence). The V and J ends lost 6 bases and 2 bases, in that order; junction bases with no gene match: 4. CDR3: CASSRGGNTDTQYF. The CDR3 DNA reads as TGTGCCAGTAGCCGGGGGGGAAACACAGATACGCAGTATTTT.

Comments on this clone: The junction does not match germline at one end; this may be a read error. In DNA, the CDR3 is TGTGCCAGCAGTCCCGCCGTATGGGATGCTAGGGTCTTC. Translated, it gives CASSPAVWDARVF. The chain carries TRBV12-3 or TRBV12-4 and TRBJ2-1, with D uncertain. The CDR3 is 13 residues long.

The chain combines TRBV5-1 with TRBJ1-1; 8 nucleotides line up with TRBD1. V lost 5 bases and J lost 5; bases outside the gene matches: 8. Germline values: CDR1 SGHRS, CDR2 YFSETQ. The CDR3 is made up of 14 amino acids. CDR3 in DNA: TGCGCCAGCAGGTATATTGACAGGGGTACTGAAGCTTTCTTT. Residues: CASRYIDRGTEAFF. The full variable domain, its missing parts supplied by reference TRBV5-1 and TRBJ1-1, is KAGVTQTPRYLIKTRGQQVTLSCSPISGHRSVSWYQQTPGQGLQFLFEYFSETQRNKGNFPGRFSGRQFSNSRSEMNVSTLELGDSALYLCASRYIDRGTEAFFGQGTRLTVV.

This clone is a singleton in its sample. The gene calls are TRBV7-9 and TRBJ2-1; no definite D call. V lost 1 base, J lost 4 bases, and 2 bases lay in between. The CDR3 is made up of 12 amino acids. In germline, CDR1 is SEHNR, CDR2 FQNEAQ (reference sequence). CDR3 DNA sequence: TGTGCCAGCAGCTTAGTATACAATGAGCAGTTCTTC. Its protein is CASSLVYNEQFF.

The chain combines TRBV11-2 with TRBJ2-6; the match to TRBD1 covers 8 bases. There are 18 residues in the CDR3. The V gene end was trimmed by 5 bases and the J gene end by 2 bases; junction bases not matched to a gene: 11. The germline CDR1 and CDR2 sequences are SGHAT and FQNNGV. The CDR3 DNA follows: TGTGCCAGCAGCCGACGGCCATTACAGGGGGCTGGGGCCAACGTCCTGACTTTC. Protein product: CASSRRPLQGAGANVLTF.

The CDR3 DNA follows: TGTGCCATCAGAGAACTAGCGGGGGGGCCCAACGAGCAGTACTTC. This gives the protein CAIRELAGGPNEQYF. V is TRBV10-3 and J is TRBJ2-7; 13 bases are a match to TRBD2. CDR3 length: 15 amino acids. Germline V lookup: CDR1 ENHRY, CDR2 SYGVKD. J gave up 5 bases and V 6 bases, and 7 bases lay outside the gene matches.

This clone appeared once. The J gene is TRBJ1-6, the V gene TRBV6-5; D uncertain. This CDR3 has 15 amino acids. Germline loops: CDR1 MNHEY, CDR2 SVGAGI. The V end lost 6 bases, the J end lost 10 bases, and 19 bases lay between the germline ends. CDR3 DNA: TGTGCCAGCAGCCCCACCGAGGGTATCAGGTCACCCCTCCACTTT. Translating it yields CASSPTEGIRSPLHF.